The clone carrying this TCR beta chain was counted at least ten times. The antigen is unknown. Trimming cost V 5 bases and J 12 bases, with 20 bases left between them. The CDR3 spans 14 residues. The germline gives CDR1 SGHTA, CDR2 FQGNSA. The source of the sample is a study of T cell repertoires in cytomegalovirus infection. Study details: Public TCR beta signatures marked donors with CMV infection and the matching HLA.

From the reads, TCRdb called clonotypes with MiXCR, one entry per CDR3 protein. This table holds about 530,000 distinct CDR3 sequences, around a quarter found once. The study, taken as a whole, reports: Clonotypes of TCR beta that were HLA-C-restricted and CMV-specific dominated the ex vivo response. Carriage of CMV together with the relevant HLA was identifiable through cumulative public TCR beta family frequency.

The origin of this receptor is a human donor in good health (CMV status not recorded). Some clones in this sample may be carry-over from other donors' samples. The specimen was PBMCs. V gene TRBV7-2 combines with J gene TRBJ2-1; a weak D match, TRBD2 (5 bases). Written as DNA, the CDR3 is TGTGCCAGCAGCACCCCGGGATTCTGGCCCGGGCAGTTCTTC. This translates into CASSTPGFWPGQFF.